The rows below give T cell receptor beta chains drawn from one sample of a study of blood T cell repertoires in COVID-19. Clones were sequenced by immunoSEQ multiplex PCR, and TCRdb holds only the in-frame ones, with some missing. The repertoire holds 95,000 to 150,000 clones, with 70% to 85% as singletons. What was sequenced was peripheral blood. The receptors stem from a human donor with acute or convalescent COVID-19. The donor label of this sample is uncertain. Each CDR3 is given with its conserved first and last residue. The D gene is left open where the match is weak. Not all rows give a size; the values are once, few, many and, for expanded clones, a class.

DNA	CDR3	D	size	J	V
TGTGCCTCGAAGGGACAGGGGGCGTCGGGCGAGCAGTACTTC	CASKGQGASGEQYF	TRBD1	.	TRBJ2-7	TRBV10-3
TGCGCCAGCAGCCCCTGGACAGGGGGCACTGAAGCTTTCTTT	CASSPWTGGTEAFF	TRBD1	.	TRBJ1-1	TRBV5-1
TGTGCCAGCAGCCAATGGACAGTAGCTAATGAAAAACTGTTTTTT	CASSQWTVANEKLFF	.	.	TRBJ1-4	TRBV7-9
TGTGCCAGCAGCAGAGGACCACCGGGACAGAACTACGAGCAGTACTTC	CASSRGPPGQNYEQYF	TRBD1	.	TRBJ2-7	TRBV5-6
TGTGCCAGCAAACAGGGTAGGAACACCATATATTTT	CASKQGRNTIYF	.	.	TRBJ1-3	TRBV28
TGCGCCAGCAGCTTGGCGGGGGGAAGAGGTGATACGCAGTATTTT	CASSLAGGRGDTQYF	TRBD2	.	TRBJ2-3	TRBV5-1
TGTGCCTGGAGTCCCCACCGGGGGGGTCTCCGGGTGGGAGGCTACACCTTC	CAWSPHRGGLRVGGYTF	.	.	TRBJ1-2	TRBV30
TGTGCCAGCAGCTCACTAGCGGGGGTTCACGAGACCCAGTACTTC	CASSSLAGVHETQYF	TRBD2	.	TRBJ2-5	TRBV7-9
TGCGCCAGCAGTGAGACAAAGGAGGGACTACCCACAGATACGCAGTATTTT	CASSETKEGLPTDTQYF	TRBD2	.	TRBJ2-3	TRBV10-2
TGTGCCAGCAGTTACTTCGGACAGGGGAATTCACCCCTCCACTTT	CASSYFGQGNSPLHF	TRBD1	few	TRBJ1-6	TRBV6-5
TGTGCCAGCAGCCAGCCCCCGGGACAGGGAGGTGAAAAACTGTTTTTT	CASSQPPGQGGEKLFF	TRBD1	.	TRBJ1-4	TRBV4-2
TGTGCCAGCAGCCGCGAGTTGAACACTGAAGCTTTCTTT	CASSRELNTEAFF	.	.	TRBJ1-1	TRBV14
TGTGCCAGCAGTCCGTATTCAGGGGTTCGAAGATATGGCTACACCTTC	CASSPYSGVRRYGYTF	.	.	TRBJ1-2	TRBV27
TGTGCCAGAAGCTTCCCTCCCTCCAATGAGCAGTTCTTC	CARSFPPSNEQFF	.	.	TRBJ2-1	TRBV5-3
TGTGCCACCAGCGACGCAGCAGGGGGCTGGGGCTATGGCTACACCTTC	CATSDAAGGWGYGYTF	TRBD1	few	TRBJ1-2	TRBV15
TGTGCCAGCAGTTACTCGGGACAGATGAAGAATGAGCAGTTCTTC	CASSYSGQMKNEQFF	TRBD1	.	TRBJ2-1	TRBV6-6
TGTGCCAGCAGCCTCGACAGGGAGGTTGAAAAACTGTTTTTT	CASSLDREVEKLFF	TRBD1	medium-sized	TRBJ1-4	TRBV4-2
TGCGCCAGCAGCCCTGGACTAGCGGGGGGCCGAGATATCGATACGCAGTATTTT	CASSPGLAGGRDIDTQYF	TRBD2	.	TRBJ2-3	TRBV4-1
TGTGCCTGGAGCCCCGAACGGTCGGGCACTGAAGCTTTCTTT	CAWSPERSGTEAFF	.	.	TRBJ1-1	TRBV30
TGTGCCTGGGAACCGCTGAGGAACACCATATATTTT	CAWEPLRNTIYF	.	.	TRBJ1-3	TRBV30
TGTGCCAGCTCACCTGACGGCGGCGAAAAACTGTTTTTT	CASSPDGGEKLFF	.	.	TRBJ1-4	TRBV18
TGTGCCAGCAGCCCAGGACTGAGCGGGGGATCCTACGAGCAGTACTTC	CASSPGLSGGSYEQYF	TRBD2	.	TRBJ2-7	TRBV5-6
TGTGCCAGCAGCGCTCGTCCGGGACAGGGAGGGTTAGGCTATGGCTACACCTTC	CASSARPGQGGLGYGYTF	TRBD1	.	TRBJ1-2	TRBV9
TGTGCCAGCAGCTTAGGCATTAGCGGGGGGGCAATGGTCGTGACCCAGTACTTC	CASSLGISGGAMVVTQYF	TRBD2	few	TRBJ2-5	TRBV7-2
TGTGCCAGCAGCACCCGACAGTCTTGGAACACTGAAGCTTTCTTT	CASSTRQSWNTEAFF	.	few	TRBJ1-1	TRBV28
TGTGCCAGCAGTTTGTTCGCAGAGGTCTACAATGAGCAGTTCTTC	CASSLFAEVYNEQFF	.	few	TRBJ2-1	TRBV27
TGTGCCAGCAGCCCACAGCAAGGATATAATGAAAAACTGTTTTTT	CASSPQQGYNEKLFF	.	.	TRBJ1-4	TRBV7-6
TGTGCCAGCAGTTACGACATATCTGGAAACACCATATATTTT	CASSYDISGNTIYF	.	.	TRBJ1-3	TRBV7-9
TGTGCCAGCAGCCAAGACGGGACAGGGGGCTCGGGGGAGCTGTTTTTT	CASSQDGTGGSGELFF	TRBD1	.	TRBJ2-2	TRBV3-1/TRBV3-2
TGTGCCAGCAGGACTGACGGGAGCTCCTATAATTCACCCCTCCACTTT	CASRTDGSSYNSPLHF	.	few	TRBJ1-6	TRBV2
TGTGCCAGCAGTGGGCCGGGACAGGGGGCCTACAATGAGCAGTTCTTC	CASSGPGQGAYNEQFF	TRBD1	once	TRBJ2-1	TRBV2
TGTGCCAGCTCACCGGGGACAGATGGCTACACCTTC	CASSPGTDGYTF	TRBD1	.	TRBJ1-2	TRBV18
TGTGCTAGTGGTTTGGTACCAAGTCCTACGCGGCCGCAAGAGACCCAGTACTTC	CASGLVPSPTRPQETQYF	.	.	TRBJ2-5	TRBV12-5
TGCGCCAGCAGCATAGATCCACAGGCGGAGCAGTACTTC	CASSIDPQAEQYF	.	.	TRBJ2-7	TRBV5-1
TGTGCCAGCAGCCAAGTAGGACAGAATAGCAATCAGCCCCAGCATTTT	CASSQVGQNSNQPQHF	.	.	TRBJ1-5	TRBV3-1/TRBV3-2
TGTGCCAGCAGTTTTCGGCGTTCGAGGGGCAATCAGCCCCAGCATTTT	CASSFRRSRGNQPQHF	.	.	TRBJ1-5	TRBV28
TGTGCCAGCAGCCAAGATCTTAGGGGCACTGAAGCTTTCTTT	CASSQDLRGTEAFF	.	few	TRBJ1-1	TRBV3-1/TRBV3-2
TGCGCCAGCAGCCAAGATCGGGGGGCAAATCAGCCCCAGCATTTT	CASSQDRGANQPQHF	.	.	TRBJ1-5	TRBV4-1
TGTGCCAGCACCGCCTGGGACAGGGACACAGATACGCAGTATTTT	CASTAWDRDTDTQYF	TRBD1	few	TRBJ2-3	TRBV5-8
TGTGCCAGCAGCCCGCGAACTGTACTAGCGGGGGCCTTCCTCACAGATACGCAGTATTTT	CASSPRTVLAGAFLTDTQYF	.	.	TRBJ2-3	TRBV21-1
TGCGCCAGCAGCTTACAAGGGACTAGCGGCACAGATACGCAGTATTTT	CASSLQGTSGTDTQYF	TRBD2	.	TRBJ2-3	TRBV5-1
TGTGCCAGCAGCTTACAGGGAAGTGGGGAGCAGTACTTC	CASSLQGSGEQYF	.	.	TRBJ2-7	TRBV7-3
TGTGCCAGCAGCACCCGGACTAGCGGGGACGACAAAAACATTCAGTACTTC	CASSTRTSGDDKNIQYF	TRBD2	.	TRBJ2-4	TRBV11-2
TGTGCCAGCAACTTGGGCCAGCGGGGAAAACTGTTTTTT	CASNLGQRGKLFF	.	.	TRBJ1-4	TRBV6-6
TGTGCCAGCTCACCGTCGACAGAGGCCTTGGGGACTGAAGCTTTCTTT	CASSPSTEALGTEAFF	.	.	TRBJ1-1	TRBV18
TGTGCCAGCAGTGAAGCCGTAGCCGGGACAGGGAGAGGGAAGTACTTC	CASSEAVAGTGRGKYF	TRBD1	.	TRBJ2-7	TRBV6-1
TGCAGCGCCCGGACAGGCGGACTCACTGAAGCTTTCTTT	CSARTGGLTEAFF	TRBD1	once	TRBJ1-1	TRBV29-1
TGCGCCAGCAGCTTAAGGCAGGACAGGAGCACTGAAGCTTTCTTT	CASSLRQDRSTEAFF	TRBD1	.	TRBJ1-1	TRBV5-1
TGCAGCGTTGAACCACCCTCAGGATTAGCTAACTATGGCTACACCTTC	CSVEPPSGLANYGYTF	.	.	TRBJ1-2	TRBV29-1
TGTGCCAGCAGCCCCAGGACAGGGATTGAAAAACTGTTTTTT	CASSPRTGIEKLFF	TRBD1	.	TRBJ1-4	TRBV11-2
TGTGCCAGCAGCTTGGGGGAGATTCCGGGTTGGCGAAACACCATATATTTT	CASSLGEIPGWRNTIYF	.	.	TRBJ1-3	TRBV5-6
TGTGCCAGCAGCTTGGCAGGGGCCCTTACCTATCCCCGCTACGAGCAGTACTTC	CASSLAGALTYPRYEQYF	.	once	TRBJ2-7	TRBV5-6
TGTGCCAGCAGTGCCCGACAGAGCTCCTATAATTCACCCCTCCACTTT	CASSARQSSYNSPLHF	.	once	TRBJ1-6	TRBV6-1
TGTGCCAGCAGCTTCTGGACTAGCGGGGGGACAGATACGCAGTATTTT	CASSFWTSGGTDTQYF	TRBD2	few	TRBJ2-3	TRBV7-9
TGTGCCAGCAGCTCCCGGGGAGGCGGAGGGGACTACGAGCAGTACTTC	CASSSRGGGGDYEQYF	.	.	TRBJ2-7	TRBV7-8
TGCGCCAGCAGCCAAGACGTCGGTTCTGGAAACACCATATATTTT	CASSQDVGSGNTIYF	.	.	TRBJ1-3	TRBV4-1
TGTGCCAGCAGCACGGGACTAGCGGGGGGTGGAGAGACCCAGTACTTC	CASSTGLAGGGETQYF	TRBD2	few	TRBJ2-5	TRBV7-9
TGTGCCAGTAGGAGAGGGTCTAGCTTAGACAATGAGCAGTTCTTC	CASRRGSSLDNEQFF	.	few	TRBJ2-1	TRBV19
TGTGCCAGCAGTCCTCAGGGGGGATGGGATGGCTACACCTTC	CASSPQGGWDGYTF	TRBD1	once	TRBJ1-2	TRBV6-5